This passage covers 14 T cell receptor beta chains from one sample sequenced in a study of control samples from healthy donors and cancer patients. Clones were read by immunoSEQ multiplex PCR, and TCRdb kept only the in-frame ones, dropping some. Among 70,000 or so clones listed, approximately 80% were seen once. Sequenced input: blood. The receptors come from a man aged 50 to 59 in good health.

The chain has TRBV10-1 and TRBJ2-1; D unclear. V was trimmed by 10 bases and J by 10 bases, leaving 11 bases between them. This CDR3 region has 10 residues. The germline V gene has CDR1 WNHNN and CDR2 SYGVQD (reference sequence). CDR3 sequence (DNA): TGCGCCACCCTAATTCGGGAGCAGTTCTTC. This codes for CATLIREQFF.

The J gene is TRBJ2-7, the V gene TRBV25-1, with D unclear. V was pared by 4 bases and J by 2 bases, with 6 bases between. The CDR3 covers 12 residues. CDR1 is MGHDK and CDR2 is SYGVNS in the germline V gene. CDR3: CASSGPTYEQYF. CDR3 bases: TGTGCCAGCAGTGGACCCACCTACGAGCAGTACTTC.

This rearrangement joins TRBV7-2 to TRBJ2-2; 7 nucleotides match TRBD1. Germline V gene sequence: CDR1 SGHTA, CDR2 FQGNSA. This CDR3 has 14 amino acids. The V and J ends lost 5 bases and 6 bases, in that order; junction bases with no gene match: 6. CDR3 in DNA: TGTGCCAGCAGCCCCACAGGGGTTCCCGGGGAGCTGTTTTTT. This sequence encodes CASSPTGVPGELFF. The complete variable domain, with remaining parts taken from reference TRBV7-2 and TRBJ2-2, reads GAGVSQSPSNKVTEKGKDVELRCDPISGHTALYWYRQSLGQGLEFLIYFQGNSAPDKSGLPSDRFSAERTGGSVSTLTIQRTQQEDSAVYLCASSPTGVPGELFFGEGSRLTVL.

This sequence joins TRBV6-5 and TRBJ1-1, with 8 bases identical to TRBD1. This CDR3 spans 14 amino acids. CDR1 MNHEY and CDR2 SVGAGI come from the germline V gene. The V segment lost 2 bases and the J segment 3 bases; nucleotides outside the gene matches: 2. CDR3 bases: TGTGCCAGCAGTTACGCGGGACAGGACACTGAAGCTTTCTTT. It codes for CASSYAGQDTEAFF.

V gene TRBV7-2 combines with J gene TRBJ2-3, with D possibly being TRBD2 (6 bases). This CDR3 comprises 17 residues. Germline assignment: CDR1 SGHTA and CDR2 FQGNSA. Trimming removed 1 base from V and 0 bases from J, with 14 bases in between. In nucleotides, the CDR3 is TGTGCCAGCAGCTTAGATCGACGGGGGAGGAGCACAGATACGCAGTATTTT. Protein product: CASSLDRRGRSTDTQYF.

V is TRBV19 and J is TRBJ1-6; unclear D gene. Germline assignment: CDR1 LNHDA and CDR2 SQIVND (reference sequence). The CDR3 length is 14 residues. V was pared by 3 bases and J by 0 bases, with 3 bases between. CDR3 residues: CASSMSSYNSPLHF. In DNA, the CDR3 is TGTGCCAGTAGTATGAGCTCCTATAATTCACCCCTCCACTTT.

This clone was observed a handful of times. The chain combines TRBV2 with TRBJ2-7; D is undetermined. The germline gives CDR1 SNHLY, CDR2 FYNNEI. This CDR3 contains 14 residues. The germline V and J ends were trimmed by 2 bases and 2 bases, with 10 bases remaining between them. The CDR3 DNA is TGTGCCAGCAGTGAACGAAGTAATACCTACGAGCAGTACTTC. Translation gives CASSERSNTYEQYF.

The V gene is TRBV5-4, the J gene TRBJ2-1; 7 bases match TRBD2. The V segment lost 2 bases and the J segment 7 bases; nucleotides outside the gene matches: 3. The CDR3 covers 13 residues. Per germline, CDR1 SGHNT and CDR2 YYREEE (reference sequence). CDR3 residues: CASSFSGANEQFF. CDR3 sequence (DNA): TGTGCCAGCAGCTTCAGCGGGGCAAATGAGCAGTTCTTC.

The V gene is TRBV5-1, the J gene TRBJ2-5; D not certain. The CDR3 extends over 13 amino acids. The germline V and J ends were trimmed by 0 bases and 1 base, with 4 bases remaining between them. In germline, CDR1 is SGHRS, CDR2 YFSETQ. Here the CDR3 reads CASSLEVQETQYF. CDR3 bases: TGCGCCAGCAGCTTGGAAGTCCAAGAGACCCAGTACTTC.

The gene calls are TRBV25-1 and TRBJ1-1; unclear D gene. The CDR3 runs to 14 residues. CDR1 is MGHDK and CDR2 is SYGVNS in the germline V gene. V was cut by 1 base and J by 4 bases, with 10 bases left in between. The CDR3 DNA is TGTGCCAGCAGTGAATTTGCTTGGCGCACTGAAGCTTTCTTT. Its translation is CASSEFAWRTEAFF.

This chain uses TRBV7-9 with TRBJ2-3; 9 positions match TRBD2. The CDR3 is 16 amino acids. From germline, CDR1 is SEHNR and CDR2 FQNEAQ (reference sequence). V trimming: 4 bases; J trimming: 6 bases; junction bases outside the gene matches: 11. The CDR3 spells CASSSGTSSRWDTQYF. The CDR3 DNA is TGTGCCAGCAGCTCCGGGACTAGCTCACGGTGGGATACGCAGTATTTT.

Remarks on this clone: The identical CDR3 is also encoded by other nucleotide sequences in the sample. The rearrangement links TRBV18 to TRBJ2-5; D is perhaps TRBD2 (7 bases). Germline CDR1 and CDR2: KGHSH and LQKENI. The CDR3 has 13 amino acids. V was trimmed by 2 bases and J by 4 bases, leaving 8 bases between them. In DNA form, the CDR3 reads TGTGCCAGCTCACCAAGGGGGGGAGAGACCCAGTACTTC. This gives the protein CASSPRGGETQYF.

As regards this clone: The identical CDR3 is also encoded by other nucleotide sequences in the sample. This chain links TRBV5-6 with TRBJ2-3; 13 bases fit TRBD2. CDR3 length equals 15 residues. The ends lost 4 bases at V and 5 bases at J; junction bases unmatched: 4. Germline V gene sequence: CDR1 SGHDT, CDR2 YYEEEE. In DNA form, the CDR3 reads TGTGCCAGCAGCCCCGGACTAGCGGGGGTAGATACGCAGTATTTT. Residues: CASSPGLAGVDTQYF.

This chain connects TRBV5-1 to TRBJ2-1; 9 bases line up with TRBD1. The CDR3 is 15 amino acids. Germline-derived CDR1 and CDR2 are SGHRS and YFSETQ. The trim removed 2 bases at V and 7 bases at J, leaving 7 bases unmatched. The CDR3 DNA is TGCGCCAGCAGCTTCTCCGGGACAGGGCTTAATGAGCAGTTCTTC. Residues: CASSFSGTGLNEQFF.